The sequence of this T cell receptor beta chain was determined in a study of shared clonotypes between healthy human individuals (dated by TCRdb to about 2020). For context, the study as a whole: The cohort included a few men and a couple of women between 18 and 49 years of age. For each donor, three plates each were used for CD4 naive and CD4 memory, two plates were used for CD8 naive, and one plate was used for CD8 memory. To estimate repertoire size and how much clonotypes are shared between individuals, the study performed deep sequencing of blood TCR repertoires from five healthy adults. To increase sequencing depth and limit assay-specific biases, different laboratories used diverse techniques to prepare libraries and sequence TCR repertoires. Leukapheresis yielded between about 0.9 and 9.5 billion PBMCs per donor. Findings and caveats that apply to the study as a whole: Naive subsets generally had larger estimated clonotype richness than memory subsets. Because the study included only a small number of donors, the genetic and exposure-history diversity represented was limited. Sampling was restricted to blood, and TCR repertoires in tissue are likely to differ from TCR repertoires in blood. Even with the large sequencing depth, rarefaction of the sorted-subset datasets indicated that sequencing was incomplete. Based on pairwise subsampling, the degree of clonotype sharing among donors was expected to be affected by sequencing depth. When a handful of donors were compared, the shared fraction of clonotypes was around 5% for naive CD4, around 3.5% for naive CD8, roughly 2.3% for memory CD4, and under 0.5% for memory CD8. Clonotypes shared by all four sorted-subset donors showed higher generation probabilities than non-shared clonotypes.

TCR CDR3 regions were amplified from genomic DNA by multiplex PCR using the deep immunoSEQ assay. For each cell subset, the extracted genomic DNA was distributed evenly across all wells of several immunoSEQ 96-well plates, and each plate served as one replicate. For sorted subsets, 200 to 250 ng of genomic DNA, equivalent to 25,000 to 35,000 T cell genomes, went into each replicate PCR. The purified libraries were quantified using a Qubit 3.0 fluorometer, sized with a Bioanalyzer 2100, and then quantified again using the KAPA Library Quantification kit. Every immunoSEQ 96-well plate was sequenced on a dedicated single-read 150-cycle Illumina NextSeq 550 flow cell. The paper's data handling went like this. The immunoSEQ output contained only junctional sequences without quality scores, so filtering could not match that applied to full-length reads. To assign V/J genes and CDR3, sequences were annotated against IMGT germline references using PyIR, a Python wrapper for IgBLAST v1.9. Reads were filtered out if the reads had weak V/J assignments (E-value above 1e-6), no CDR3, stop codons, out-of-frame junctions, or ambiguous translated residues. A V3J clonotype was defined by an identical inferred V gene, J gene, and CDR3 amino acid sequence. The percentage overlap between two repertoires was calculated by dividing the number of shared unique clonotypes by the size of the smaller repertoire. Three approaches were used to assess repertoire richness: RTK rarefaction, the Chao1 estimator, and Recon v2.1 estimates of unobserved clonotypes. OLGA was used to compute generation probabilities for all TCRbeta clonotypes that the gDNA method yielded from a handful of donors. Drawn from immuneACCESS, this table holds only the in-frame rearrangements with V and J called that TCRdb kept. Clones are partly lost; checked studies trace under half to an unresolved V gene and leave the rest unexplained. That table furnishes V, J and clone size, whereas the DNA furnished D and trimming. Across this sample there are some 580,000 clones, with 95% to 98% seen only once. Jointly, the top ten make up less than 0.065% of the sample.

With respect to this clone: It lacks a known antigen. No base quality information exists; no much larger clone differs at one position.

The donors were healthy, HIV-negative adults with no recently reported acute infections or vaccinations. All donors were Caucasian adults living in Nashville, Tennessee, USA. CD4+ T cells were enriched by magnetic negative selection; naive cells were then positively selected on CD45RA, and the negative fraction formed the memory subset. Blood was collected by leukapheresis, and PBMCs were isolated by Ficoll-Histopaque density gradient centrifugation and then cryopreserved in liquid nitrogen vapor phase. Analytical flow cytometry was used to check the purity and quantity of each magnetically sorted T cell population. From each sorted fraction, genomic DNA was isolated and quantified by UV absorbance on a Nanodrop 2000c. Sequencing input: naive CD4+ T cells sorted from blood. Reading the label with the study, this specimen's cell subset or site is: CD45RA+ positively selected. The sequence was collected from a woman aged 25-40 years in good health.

The CDR3 amino acid sequence is: CASSFVTSSGGDYEQYF. The DNA sequence follows: TGTGCCAGCAGTTTCGTTACCTCTAGCGGGGGGGACTACGAGCAGTACTTC. This chain joins TRBV28 to TRBJ2-7, with TRBD2 identical over 12 junction bases. At the junction V is shortened by 3 bases and J by 3 bases; bases outside the gene matches: 9. The CDR3, from cysteine to phenylalanine, totals 17 residues. The CDR3 DNA has 51 bases and is translated from base 1. As encoded in the germline V gene, CDR1 is MDHEN while CDR2 is SYDVKM.